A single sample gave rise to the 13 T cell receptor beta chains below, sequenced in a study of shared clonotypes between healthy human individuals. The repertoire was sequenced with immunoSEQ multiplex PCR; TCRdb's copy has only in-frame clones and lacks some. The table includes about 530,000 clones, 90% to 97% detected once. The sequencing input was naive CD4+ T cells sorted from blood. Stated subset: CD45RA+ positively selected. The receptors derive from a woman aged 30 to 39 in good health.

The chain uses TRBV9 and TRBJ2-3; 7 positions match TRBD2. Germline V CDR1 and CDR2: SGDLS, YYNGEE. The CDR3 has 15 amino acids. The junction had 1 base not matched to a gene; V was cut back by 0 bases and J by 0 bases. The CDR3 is CASSVGAGSTDTQYF. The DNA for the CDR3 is TGTGCCAGCAGCGTAGGAGCGGGGAGCACAGATACGCAGTATTTT.

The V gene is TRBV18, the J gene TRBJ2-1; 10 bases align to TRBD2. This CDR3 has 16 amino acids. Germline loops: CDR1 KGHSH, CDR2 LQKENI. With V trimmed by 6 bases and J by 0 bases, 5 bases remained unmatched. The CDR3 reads CASSPIAGGSYNEQFF. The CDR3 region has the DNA TGTGCCAGCTCGCCCATAGCGGGAGGCTCCTACAATGAGCAGTTCTTC.

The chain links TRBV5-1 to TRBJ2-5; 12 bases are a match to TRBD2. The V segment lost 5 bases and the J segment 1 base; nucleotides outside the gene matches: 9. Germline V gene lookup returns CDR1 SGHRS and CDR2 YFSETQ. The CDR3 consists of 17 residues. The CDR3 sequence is CASSWTSGTRAQETQYF. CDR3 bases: TGCGCCAGCAGTTGGACTAGCGGGACCCGCGCCCAAGAGACCCAGTACTTC.

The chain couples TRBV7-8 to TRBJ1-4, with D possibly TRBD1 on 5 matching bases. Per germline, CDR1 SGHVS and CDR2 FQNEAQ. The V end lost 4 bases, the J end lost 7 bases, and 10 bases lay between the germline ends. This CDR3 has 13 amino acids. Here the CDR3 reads CASSSQGGEKLFF. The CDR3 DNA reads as TGTGCCAGCAGCTCGCAGGGAGGTGAAAAACTGTTTTTT.

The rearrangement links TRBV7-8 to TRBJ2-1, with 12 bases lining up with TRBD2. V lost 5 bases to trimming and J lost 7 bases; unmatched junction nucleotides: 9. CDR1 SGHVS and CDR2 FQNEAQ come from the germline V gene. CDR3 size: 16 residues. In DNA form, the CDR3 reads TGTGCCAGCAGCACCGAACCCGGACTAGCGGGAAATGAGCAGTTCTTC. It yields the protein CASSTEPGLAGNEQFF.

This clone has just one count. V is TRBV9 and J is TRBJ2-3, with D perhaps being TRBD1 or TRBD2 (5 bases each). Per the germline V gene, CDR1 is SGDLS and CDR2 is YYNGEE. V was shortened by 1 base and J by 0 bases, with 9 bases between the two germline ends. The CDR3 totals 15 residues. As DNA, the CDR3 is TGTGCCAGCAGCGTATTAGAGGGGAGCACAGATACGCAGTATTTT. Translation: CASSVLEGSTDTQYF.

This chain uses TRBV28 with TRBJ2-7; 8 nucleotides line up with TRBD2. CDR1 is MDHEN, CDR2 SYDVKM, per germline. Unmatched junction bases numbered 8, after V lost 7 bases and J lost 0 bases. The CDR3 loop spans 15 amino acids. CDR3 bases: TGTGCCAGCACCACACGGGGGGGCCACTCCTACGAGCAGTACTTC. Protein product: CASTTRGGHSYEQYF.

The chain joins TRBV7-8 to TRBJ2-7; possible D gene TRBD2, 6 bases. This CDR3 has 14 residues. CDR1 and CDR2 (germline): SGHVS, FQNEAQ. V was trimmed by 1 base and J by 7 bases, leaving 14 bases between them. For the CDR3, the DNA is TGTGCCAGCAGCTTAGAGGTCCGGGGGTCAGAGCAGTACTTC. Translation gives CASSLEVRGSEQYF.

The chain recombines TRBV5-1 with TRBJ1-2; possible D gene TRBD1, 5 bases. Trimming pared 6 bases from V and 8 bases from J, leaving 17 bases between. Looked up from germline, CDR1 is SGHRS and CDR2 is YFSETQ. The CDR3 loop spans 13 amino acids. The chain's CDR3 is CASTGGALLGYTF. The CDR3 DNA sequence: TGCGCCAGCACGGGTGGGGCCCTCCTGGGCTACACCTTC.

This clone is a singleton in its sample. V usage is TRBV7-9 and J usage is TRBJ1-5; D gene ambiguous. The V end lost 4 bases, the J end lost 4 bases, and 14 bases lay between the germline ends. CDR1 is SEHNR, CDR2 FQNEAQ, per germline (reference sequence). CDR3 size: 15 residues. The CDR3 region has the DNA TGTGCCAGCAGCTCCACAGCCGCCGGGAATCAGCCCCAGCATTTT. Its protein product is CASSSTAAGNQPQHF.

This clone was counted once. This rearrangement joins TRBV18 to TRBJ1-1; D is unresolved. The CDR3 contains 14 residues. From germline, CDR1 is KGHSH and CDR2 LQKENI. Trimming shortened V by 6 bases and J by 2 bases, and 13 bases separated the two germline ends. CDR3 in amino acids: CASSHGRTNTEAFF. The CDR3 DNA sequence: TGTGCCAGCTCGCACGGACGGACTAACACTGAAGCTTTCTTT.

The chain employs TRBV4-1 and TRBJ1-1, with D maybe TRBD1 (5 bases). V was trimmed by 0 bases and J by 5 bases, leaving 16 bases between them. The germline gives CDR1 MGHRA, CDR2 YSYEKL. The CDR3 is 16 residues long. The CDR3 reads CASSQDRLSGGTEAFF. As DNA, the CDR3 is TGCGCCAGCAGCCAAGATCGTTTAAGCGGGGGGACTGAAGCTTTCTTT.

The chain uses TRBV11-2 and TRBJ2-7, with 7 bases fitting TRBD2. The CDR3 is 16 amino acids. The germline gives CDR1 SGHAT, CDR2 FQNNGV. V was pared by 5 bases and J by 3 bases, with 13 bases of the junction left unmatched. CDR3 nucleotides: TGTGCCAGCAGCGGAAGAACTAGCGACCGAAACTACGAGCAGTACTTC. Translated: CASSGRTSDRNYEQYF.